The 14 T cell receptor beta chains in this list originate from one sample, sequenced in a study of OX40 agonist ivuxolimab in advanced cancers. The method was immunoSEQ multiplex PCR; TCRdb's version includes in-frame clones alone and lacks a portion of them. Of approximately 52,000 clones in the sample, 83% were seen once. The starting material was CD4+ or CD8+ T cells sorted from blood, obtained in a trial of the OX40 agonist ivuxolimab. These receptors all stem from an adult with an advanced solid tumor such as melanoma, head and neck, liver or kidney cancer.

The V gene is TRBV7-2, the J gene TRBJ2-3, with 7 bases that match TRBD1. The V gene end was trimmed by 5 bases and the J gene end by 6 bases; junction bases not matched to a gene: 5. The CDR3 spans 13 residues. CDR1 is SGHTA and CDR2 is FQGNSA in the germline V gene. In nucleotides, the CDR3 is TGTGCCAGCAGCCCGGAACAGGGGGATACGCAGTATTTT. Encoded protein: CASSPEQGDTQYF.

There are a few counts of this clone. The rearrangement joins TRBV7-9 to TRBJ2-6, with D uncertain. The ends were cut back, 5 bases at V and 4 bases at J, with 9 bases in the middle. CDR1 is SEHNR and CDR2 is FQNEAQ in the germline V gene (reference sequence). The CDR3 is 14 amino acids. The CDR3 DNA follows: TGTGCCAGCAGCCCCCAGAGGGGGGCCAACGTCCTGACTTTC. It specifies CASSPQRGANVLTF.

V usage is TRBV5-1 and J usage is TRBJ2-1; 12 nucleotides agree with TRBD1. The CDR3 consists of 15 residues. Germline values: CDR1 SGHRS, CDR2 YFSETQ. V was clipped by 4 bases and J by 5 bases; unmatched bases: 4. The CDR3 nucleotides are TGCGCCAGCAGCGACGGGACAGGGGGCAACAATGAGCAGTTCTTC. This encodes CASSDGTGGNNEQFF.

V is TRBV10-3 and J is TRBJ2-3, with 8 bases fitting TRBD1. CDR1 and CDR2 from the germline V gene are ENHRY and SYGVKD. V trimming: 2 bases; J trimming: 0 bases; junction bases outside the gene matches: 10. CDR3 length: 18 residues. DNA for the CDR3: TGTGCCATCAGTGAGAGTCAGGGGGCATCAACTAGCACAGATACGCAGTATTTT. It is translated as CAISESQGASTSTDTQYF.

This sequence joins TRBV29-1 and TRBJ2-3; D is uncertain. In germline, CDR1 is SQVTM, CDR2 ANQGSEA. The CDR3 is 13 amino acids. Trimming left V 5 bases short and J 1 base short, with 10 bases between. CDR3 residues: CSVTSRGTDTQYF. CDR3 coding DNA: TGCAGCGTTACCAGCCGAGGCACAGATACGCAGTATTTT.

The J gene is TRBJ1-6, the V gene TRBV6-5; D gene unclear. The CDR3 has 13 residues. V lost 8 bases and J lost 4, with 9 bases in between. Germline CDR1 is MNHEY and CDR2 is SVGAGI. The DNA of the CDR3 is TGTGCCAGCTGGGAGTTATATAATTCACCCCTCCACTTT. It is translated as CASWELYNSPLHF.

J is TRBJ2-1 and V is TRBV6-4; 9 bases are a match to TRBD2. J was trimmed by 6 bases and V by 11 bases; bases with no gene match: 8. Germline V gene sequence: CDR1 MRHNA, CDR2 SNTAGT. This CDR3 has 13 amino acids. The CDR3 region is CALASGGTNEQFF. In DNA form, the CDR3 reads TGTGCCCTGGCCAGCGGGGGGACCAATGAGCAGTTCTTC.

The rearrangement joins TRBV12-2 to TRBJ2-6; the D call in the table, TRBD2, was not verified against the DNA. TRBV12-2 is designated a pseudogene. This CDR3 is built from 19 residues. The CDR3 DNA follows: TGTGCAAGTCGCTTAGGGTGTTTTTCCACCGGCTCTGGGGCCAACGTCCTGACTTTC. Amino acids: CASRLGCFSTGSGANVLTF.

Remarks on this clone: Other DNA sequences within the sample encode an identical CDR3. The chain recombines TRBV11-2 with TRBJ1-2; 8 bases line up with TRBD1. The CDR3 extends over 15 amino acids. V trimming: 5 bases; J trimming: 4 bases; junction bases outside the gene matches: 9. Germline CDR1 and CDR2: SGHAT and FQNNGV. The CDR3 loop is CASSVAGTGVYGYTF. The CDR3 nucleotides are TGTGCCAGCAGCGTTGCCGGGACAGGCGTCTATGGCTACACCTTC. The variable domain in full, with the rest retrieved from reference TRBV11-2 and TRBJ1-2, is EAGVAQSPRYKIIEKRQSVAFWCNPISGHATLYWYQQILGQGPKLLIQFQNNGVVDDSQLPKDRFSAERLKGVDSTLKIQPAKLEDSAVYLCASSVAGTGVYGYTFGSGTRLTVV.

The V gene is TRBV10-1, the J gene TRBJ2-1; 11 bases fit TRBD2. The germline gives CDR1 WNHNN, CDR2 SYGVQD (reference sequence). Losses at the gene ends were 5 bases for V and 2 bases for J; bases not matched to a gene: 2. The CDR3 spans 15 residues. CDR3 nucleotides: TGCGCCAGCAGTATTAGCGGGGGGGCCTACAATGAGCAGTTCTTC. As protein: CASSISGGAYNEQFF.

The V and J genes are TRBV18 and TRBJ2-3; 7 bases are shared with TRBD1. The trim removed 5 bases at V and 5 bases at J, leaving 1 base unmatched. This CDR3 region has 12 residues. Germline V gives CDR1 KGHSH, CDR2 LQKENI. In DNA form, the CDR3 reads TGTGCCAGCTCAGCAGGGGGAGATACGCAGTATTTT. Translating gives CASSAGGDTQYF.

The rearrangement links TRBV30 to TRBJ1-1; the D is unclear. V shed 2 bases and J shed 3 bases, with 4 bases lying between them. Germline V CDR1 and CDR2: GTSNPN, SVGIG (reference sequence). The length of the CDR3 is 11 residues. The CDR3 DNA is TGTGCCTGGAGTTCTTACACTGAAGCTTTCTTT. Its protein product is CAWSSYTEAFF.

The gene calls are TRBV6-5 and TRBJ2-7; maybe TRBD2 (5 bases). Germline V gene sequence: CDR1 MNHEY, CDR2 SVGAGI. This CDR3 has 15 amino acids. The ends were cut back, 5 bases at V and 2 bases at J, with 16 bases in the middle. This CDR3 reads CASSLATVRAYEQYF. The CDR3 coding sequence is TGTGCCAGCAGTCTCGCCACAGTGCGGGCCTACGAGCAGTACTTC.

CDR3 in DNA: TGTGCCAGCTTATCCGGGACACCTGGAAACACCATATATTTT. Translation gives CASLSGTPGNTIYF. V is TRBV7-2 and J is TRBJ1-3, with a possible D match to TRBD1 (6 bases). V dropped 8 bases and J dropped 2 bases, with 13 bases sitting between them. CDR3 length: 14 amino acids. From germline, CDR1 is SGHTA and CDR2 FQGNSA.